This T cell receptor beta chain was found in a study of CD8 T cells in ankylosing spondylitis. TCRdb reprocessed the 5' RACE reads with MiXCR, giving one entry per CDR3 protein. The sample lists about 260,000 distinct CDR3 sequences; roughly a quarter were seen once. CDR3 length: 14 amino acids. V lost 2 bases and J 6 bases, leaving 14 bases between the germline ends. Germline V gives CDR1 PRHDT, CDR2 FYEKMQ (reference sequence). The sample comprised blood, either unsorted or a sorted T cell fraction (not recorded which). V gene TRBV13 combines with J gene TRBJ2-7; D might be TRBD1 or TRBD2, each matching 5 bases. The receptor comes from a male donor with ankylosing spondylitis or in good health (not recorded which). CDR3 in amino acids: CASSLWDDRSEQYF. DNA of the CDR3: TGTGCCAGCAGCTTATGGGACGACAGATCCGAGCAGTACTTC. The complete variable domain, with remaining parts taken from reference TRBV13 and TRBJ2-7, reads AAGVIQSPRHLIKEKRETATLKCYPIPRHDTVYWYQQGPGQDPQFLISFYEKMQSDKGSIPDRFSAQQFSDYHSELNMSSLELGDSALYFCASSLWDDRSEQYFGPGTRLTVT.